Listed below are T cell receptor beta chains from one sample, sequenced in a study of lymphopenia after photon versus proton radiotherapy. Assay used: immunoSEQ multiplex PCR; TCRdb lists only in-frame clones, some missing. The sample lists 65,000 or so clones; about nine tenths were seen once. The input for sequencing was peripheral blood, taken from a patient treated with proton-based radiotherapy. The receptors stem from an elderly man with esophageal cancer. CDR3s leave out the opening cysteine and the closing phenylalanine or tryptophan. Rows give clone size only sometimes, using once, few, many, or a class for an expanded clone.

>.|12|TRBV6-5|TRBJ2-7
ASRRPGTAYEQY
>.|15|TRBV6-1|TRBJ2-6
ASREPGLASGANVLT
>.|13|TRBV30|TRBJ1-6
AWSLSAVSGSPLH
>.|14|TRBV10-1|TRBJ2-3
ASSVSSGRAGDTQY
>.|12|TRBV5-1|TRBJ1-2
ASSLGTGAYGYT
>.|18|TRBV4-1|TRBJ2-3
ASSPKVPPPQGPSTDTQY
>.|12|TRBV6-6|TRBJ2-7
ASRKQGQTYEQY
>.|18|TRBV19|TRBJ2-6
ASSINKGTGGNSGANVLT
>.|11|TRBV19|TRBJ1-2
ASSRARDRGYT
>.|17|TRBV7-8|TRBJ1-2
ASSSSRAGLWASNYGYT
>.|14|TRBV19|TRBJ1-5
ASSIVAKGGNQPQH
>once|12|TRBV7-2|TRBJ1-2
ASSPARARYGYT
>.|13|TRBV7-6|TRBJ2-5
ASSLELAAEETQY
>.|12|TRBV7-2|TRBJ2-3
ASSLGTYTDTQY
>.|12|TRBV2|TRBJ1-1
ASSEEAGKIEAF
>.|15|TRBV11-2|TRBJ1-4
ASSLRATGAVIEKLF
>.|11|TRBV29-1|TRBJ2-5
SVEGDSRETQY
>.|12|TRBV6-5|TRBJ2-5
ASSYRRRGETQY
>.|13|TRBV7-2|TRBJ2-7
ASSPTSGIYSEQY
>.|13|TRBV7-8|TRBJ2-1
ASRKTGTGYNEQF
>.|15|TRBV4-1|TRBJ2-1
ASSQRGVSLAGVEQF
>.|14|TRBV5-1|TRBJ2-3
ASSFHSGRATDTQY
>.|14|TRBV11-2|TRBJ1-5
ASSLAIDRGNQPQH
>.|12|TRBV11-2|TRBJ2-4
ASSSPGGENIQY
>.|12|TRBV11-2|TRBJ1-4
ASSLVVTSEKLF
>once|13|TRBV7-8|TRBJ1-1
ASSPRTEHNTEAF
>.|10|TRBV9|TRBJ2-7
ASSVGGGEQY
>once|14|TRBV2|TRBJ1-5
ASSEAFLGAAQPQH
>.|11|TRBV6-7|TRBJ2-3
ASSPSDTDTQY
>.|12|TRBV7-7|TRBJ2-5
ASSLGGQKETQY
>.|13|TRBV5-5|TRBJ2-1
ASSLGAEAGNEQF
>.|14|TRBV9|TRBJ1-1
ASSLIDRFAVTEAF
>.|13|TRBV7-2|TRBJ2-7
ASSYLTGGRGEQY
>.|11|TRBV7-9|TRBJ2-7
ASNVKGTYEQY
>.|11|TRBV4-2|TRBJ2-3
ASSLTSTDTQY
>.|12|TRBV7-9|TRBJ1-1
ASSRTVAGTEAF
>.|12|TRBV18|TRBJ1-1
ASSPRGPNTEAF
>.|14|TRBV14|TRBJ1-2
ASSQDEQGTTGGYT
>once|12|TRBV4-1|TRBJ1-2
ASSQDRRGAGYT
>few|15|TRBV11-2|TRBJ2-5
ASSPWTGGRQGETQY
>.|11|TRBV18|TRBJ2-5
ASSSGVQETQY
>.|13|TRBV11-3|TRBJ2-1
ASSLEGSSFDEQF
>.|17|TRBV29-1|TRBJ2-1
SVEAGGAGAFSSYNEQF
>.|13|TRBV5-1|TRBJ1-1
ASSFGGALNTEAF
>.|12|TRBV29-1|TRBJ2-7
SVLAGALSYEQY
>.|13|TRBV6-5|TRBJ2-7
ASSGLAGGSYEQY
>.|13|TRBV14|TRBJ2-2
ASSQTFWYTGELF
>.|11|TRBV29-1|TRBJ2-1
SVGQDSVNEQF
>once|12|TRBV7-9|TRBJ1-2
ASSLGGLAVGYT
>.|10|TRBV5-8|TRBJ2-1
ASARVSNEQF
>.|14|TRBV15|TRBJ2-7
ATSRDGLRSEYEQY
>.|11|TRBV7-9|TRBJ1-1
ASSLMENTEAF
>.|12|TRBV29-1|TRBJ2-3
SVDGRAGTDTQY
>.|12|TRBV5-4|TRBJ2-3
ASRGQGRTDTQY
>.|13|TRBV18|TRBJ1-2
ASSPFSQGTYGYT